This TCR beta chain was sequenced in a study of cytomegalovirus exposure and HLA in healthy donors. The overall study: Among the roughly 430 genotyped donors, 81% were placed in the Caucasian-associated ancestry cluster. Study findings and constraints: The later analysis indicated that the majority of CMV-associated TCR beta chains appeared HLA-restricted. The study designated over 150 TCR beta chains cytomegalovirus-associated.

Donors consisted of healthy bone marrow donors. The PCR employed 60 Vbeta primers together with 13 Jbeta primers. Repertoires were generated with immunoSEQ multiplex PCR, while TCRdb's copy carries only in-frame clones and drops some. The table has under 150,000 clones, 75% to 85% seen once. With regard to this clone: Its cognate antigen is unknown.

This sequence was found in a woman aged 40-49 years in good health and CMV-seronegative. The sample was PBMCs.

The CDR3 sequence: CASSPVVLNEKLFF. In DNA form, the CDR3 reads TGTGCCAGCAGCCCAGTCGTTTTAAATGAAAAACTGTTTTTT. The chain employs TRBV7-8 and TRBJ1-4; D is unclear. Trimming took 5 bases from V and 5 from J, leaving 12 bases between them. CDR1 is SGHVS, CDR2 FQNEAQ, per germline. CDR3 length: 14 amino acids.